These 3 T cell receptor beta chains were all obtained from the same sample, sequenced in a study of T cells in Graves' hyperthyroidism and ophthalmopathy. TCR beta CDR3 regions were amplified from RNA transcripts. The TCR CDR3 was amplified in a first-round RT-PCR using the HTBI primer set. TCRdb analysed the multiplex PCR reads with MiXCR anew, one entry per CDR3 protein. Altogether around 300,000 distinct CDR3 sequences are present, about 16% being singletons, with the ten largest covering more than 30%. The source material was blood. These receptors were obtained from a woman between 45 and 60 years old with Graves' hyperthyroidism that later progressed to Graves' ophthalmopathy.

This clonotype came up many times. The CDR3 protein is CASTRTGIAFF. The CDR3 DNA is TGTGCCAGCACGAGGACAGGGATAGCTTTCTTT. This chain joins TRBV2 and TRBJ1-1; the match to TRBD1 covers 8 bases. Germline-derived CDR1 and CDR2 are SNHLY and FYNNEI. V lost 7 bases, J lost 10 bases, and 5 bases stayed unmatched. The CDR3 length is 11 residues.

This clonotype was seen repeatedly, ten times or more. This chain joins TRBV2 and TRBJ1-5; 8 bases agree with TRBD1. This CDR3 has 14 amino acids. In germline, CDR1 is SNHLY, CDR2 FYNNEI. The trim removed 6 bases at V and 2 bases at J, leaving 3 bases unmatched. This chain's CDR3 is CASREDRGNQPQHF. CDR3 DNA: TGTGCCAGCAGGGAGGACAGGGGCAATCAGCCCCAGCATTTT.

This clonotype was found many times. A read error may produce the germline difference seen at one junction end. This chain joins TRBV20-1 and TRBJ2-5; 8 bases line up with TRBD2. Germline CDR1 DFQATT, CDR2 SNEGSKA (reference sequence). This CDR3 comprises 17 residues. This chain's CDR3 is CSARGVGRAVFQETPYF. CDR3 DNA sequence: TGCAGTGCTAGAGGGGTCGGGAGGGCCGTTTTTCAAGAGACCCCGTACTTC.